Listed below are T cell receptor beta chains from one sample, sequenced in a study of tumor-infiltrating lymphocytes in localized non-small cell lung cancer. Sequenced by immunoSEQ multiplex PCR; TCRdb stores in-frame clones only, minus some. Of fewer than 15,000 clones in the sample, about 66% were seen once. The sequenced sample was lung tumor tissue. The receptors shown here come from a human donor with non-small cell lung cancer. Each CDR3 is given with its conserved first and last residue. Each record gives: J gene, D gene, V gene, clone size, CDR3 DNA, CDR3 protein. A D gene is named only where the DNA matches it firmly. A clone size is listed for some rows: how often the clone was seen (once, few, many), or a class if it is expanded.

TRBJ1-2	.	TRBV5-5	.	TGTGCCAGCAGCTTGAGGGGTGTTGGCTACACCTTC	CASSLRGVGYTF
TRBJ2-3	.	TRBV27	.	TGTGCCAGCAGTTGGCGAGACCTAGATACGCAGTATTTT	CASSWRDLDTQYF
TRBJ2-1	.	TRBV19	.	TGTGCCAGTACCCCTCCCGGGACCACTATATTGGGCTCCTACAATGAGCAGTTCTTC	CASTPPGTTILGSYNEQFF
TRBJ2-7	.	TRBV2	once	TGTGCCAGCAGCCCACTATTAGCTACAAGGGACGAGCAGTACTTC	CASSPLLATRDEQYF
TRBJ2-1	TRBD2	TRBV10-3	once	TGTGCCATCAGTGAATTTCTAGCGGGAGAAATGGGCAATGAGCAGTTCTTC	CAISEFLAGEMGNEQFF
TRBJ2-4	TRBD1	TRBV6-6	.	TGTGCCTACAGGGGGCGAAGTGAGGACATTCAGTACTTC	CAYRGRSEDIQYF
TRBJ2-7	.	TRBV5-4	.	TGTGCCAGCAGCTTGGCTCAGGGCTCCTACGAGCAGTACTTC	CASSLAQGSYEQYF
TRBJ1-4	.	TRBV18	.	TGTGCCAGCTCTCCTTCGGCCGGGATCGATGAAAAACTGTTTTTT	CASSPSAGIDEKLFF
TRBJ1-2	.	TRBV10-3	.	TGTGCCATCAGTGATCGGGCGGAGGCCGTGGGCTACACCTTC	CAISDRAEAVGYTF
TRBJ2-1	TRBD1	TRBV10-3	.	TGTGCCATCAGAGCTTCCGGGACAGGGCGAAATGAGCAGTTCTTC	CAIRASGTGRNEQFF
TRBJ2-3	.	TRBV6-5	.	TGTGCCAGCAGCCCGGGACATCCGCTTTTTAATACGCAGTATTTT	CASSPGHPLFNTQYF
TRBJ2-1	.	TRBV5-4	.	TGTGCCAGCAGCTTGGCCCCGATCAACAATGAGCAGTTCTTC	CASSLAPINNEQFF
TRBJ2-2	TRBD1	TRBV5-1	.	TGCGCCAGCAGCTTGACAGGGGCTTCGAACACCGGGGAGCTGTTTTTT	CASSLTGASNTGELFF
TRBJ2-7	.	TRBV5-1	.	TGCGCCAGCCGGCGGGACACCACATTGTACGAGCAGTACTTC	CASRRDTTLYEQYF
TRBJ1-1	.	TRBV4-2	.	TGTGCCAGCAGCCAAGACGGGGGCCGGAATGAAGCTTTCTTT	CASSQDGGRNEAFF
TRBJ2-7	.	TRBV20-1	.	TGCAGTGCTAGACGCAACGAGCAGTACTTC	CSARRNEQYF
TRBJ2-6	.	TRBV5-1	.	TGCGCCAGCAGCATCCACGGGACGGGTGCCTCTGGGGCCAACGTCCTGACTTTC	CASSIHGTGASGANVLTF
TRBJ1-4	TRBD1	TRBV29-1	.	TGCAGCGTTGAAGAGGGTGGCTGGACAGGGGTGGAAAAACTGTTTTTT	CSVEEGGWTGVEKLFF
TRBJ2-2	.	TRBV4-2	.	TGTGCCAGCAGCCAGTCTTCAACCGGGGAGCTGTTTTTT	CASSQSSTGELFF
TRBJ2-5	TRBD2	TRBV19	.	TGTGCCAGTAGTACTAGCGGGATTTGGGAGACCCAGTACTTC	CASSTSGIWETQYF
TRBJ1-4	.	TRBV29-1	.	TGCAGCGTTGAGAAGAGGGCCGTATTTGAAAAACTGTTTTTT	CSVEKRAVFEKLFF
TRBJ1-2	.	TRBV5-5	.	TGTGCCAGCAGCCGGATCTGGGGTAACTATGGCTACACCTTC	CASSRIWGNYGYTF
TRBJ2-7	.	TRBV11-2	.	TGTGCCAGCAGCTTAGATAGGCACGAGCAGTACTTC	CASSLDRHEQYF
TRBJ2-2	.	TRBV5-1	.	TGCGCCAGCAGCCCGGGGACTACCGGGGAGCTGTTTTTT	CASSPGTTGELFF
TRBJ1-1	.	TRBV28	few	TGTGCCAGCAGTTTTCACAGGGAAGTAACTGAAGCTTTCTTT	CASSFHREVTEAFF
TRBJ2-5	.	TRBV11-2	.	TGTGCCAGCAGCTCCCCTGGGGCGGGGAAGTCAAGAGAGACCCAGTACTTC	CASSSPGAGKSRETQYF
TRBJ2-6	.	TRBV13	few	TGTGCCAGCGGGAGAACTGGGGCCAACGTCCTGACTTTC	CASGRTGANVLTF
TRBJ2-3	.	TRBV6-5	few	TGTGCCAGCAGTTACTCTAAGGACAACACAGATACGCAGTATTTT	CASSYSKDNTDTQYF
TRBJ2-2	.	TRBV5-1	.	TGCGCCAGCAGCTTGGGCTATTTGAACACCGGGGAGCTGTTTTTT	CASSLGYLNTGELFF
TRBJ1-3	.	TRBV5-4	.	TGTGCCAGCAGCTTGGAACTGGGGTCGAGGATCTTAAACACCATATATTTT	CASSLELGSRILNTIYF
TRBJ2-7	TRBD2	TRBV9	.	TGTGCCAGCAGCGTAGACTCTAGCGGGAGGTACAACTACGAGCAGTACTTC	CASSVDSSGRYNYEQYF
TRBJ2-7	TRBD2	TRBV15	.	TGTGCCACCAGCAGAGATCGACTAGCGGGGCGGTACGAGCAGTACTTC	CATSRDRLAGRYEQYF
TRBJ2-7	TRBD2	TRBV6-1	.	TGTGCCAGCGCTAGCGGGGACTCCTACGAGCAGTACTTC	CASASGDSYEQYF
TRBJ2-7	TRBD2	TRBV7-2	.	TGTGCCAGCAGCTATCCTAGCGGGAACTACGAGCAGTACTTC	CASSYPSGNYEQYF
TRBJ2-1	.	TRBV18	.	TGTGCCAGCTCACCGGCTGGGAATGAGCAGTTCTTC	CASSPAGNEQFF
TRBJ1-2	.	TRBV19	medium-sized	TGTGCCAGTAGTGGTTGGACACCCGCTAACTATGGCTACACCTTC	CASSGWTPANYGYTF
TRBJ2-3	.	TRBV11-2	.	TGTGCCAGCAGATTAGGGGGGCATAGCACAGATACGCAGTATTTT	CASRLGGHSTDTQYF
TRBJ1-2	.	TRBV29-1	.	TGCAGCGTTGATGGTTCAGATGGCTACACCTTC	CSVDGSDGYTF
TRBJ2-7	.	TRBV27	once	TGTGCCAGCAGTTATCAGGGACCAACCTACGAGCAGTACTTC	CASSYQGPTYEQYF
TRBJ2-1	TRBD2	TRBV6-6	.	TGTGCCAGCAGACCCGGACTAGCGGGGTACAATGAGCAGTTCTTC	CASRPGLAGYNEQFF
TRBJ1-5	TRBD1	TRBV30	.	TGTGCCTGGGACAGGGACGATCAGCCCCAGCATTTT	CAWDRDDQPQHF
TRBJ2-5	.	TRBV14	few	TGTGCCAGCAGCTTGGGGACTGGTAGATGGGAGACCCAGTACTTC	CASSLGTGRWETQYF
TRBJ1-1	.	TRBV5-4	.	TGTGCCAGCCGCCGACAGGAGTGGGTCACTGAAGCTTTCTTT	CASRRQEWVTEAFF
TRBJ2-1	.	TRBV4-1	medium-sized	TGCGCCAGCACCCCGGGACCTGGCGGGAAAGAGCAGTTCTTC	CASTPGPGGKEQFF
TRBJ2-3	.	TRBV5-1	few	TGCGCCAGCAGCTTGCAGGGGTCAGATACGCAGTATTTT	CASSLQGSDTQYF
TRBJ1-6	.	TRBV28	.	TGTGCCAGCAGCCCAGAGGGGAGATGGGCACCCCTCCACTTT	CASSPEGRWAPLHF
TRBJ2-3	.	TRBV29-1	.	TGCAGCGTTAAGGCTGCGGCAGATACGCAGTATTTT	CSVKAAADTQYF
TRBJ2-7	TRBD1	TRBV10-3	once	TGTGCCATCGGACAGGGGGCGCGTGACGAGCAGTACTTC	CAIGQGARDEQYF
TRBJ2-5	TRBD2	TRBV28	.	TGTGCCAGCGGTGGGGGGGACCAAGAGACCCAGTACTTC	CASGGGDQETQYF
TRBJ1-1	.	TRBV5-1	.	TGCGCCAGCAGCTCGGGACTGGTGAACACTGAAGCTTTCTTT	CASSSGLVNTEAFF
TRBJ2-5	.	TRBV29-1	few	TGCAGCGTTACCCGGGACAGCCGGGGGGAGACCCAGTACTTC	CSVTRDSRGETQYF
TRBJ2-3	TRBD1	TRBV7-8	.	TGTGCCAGCAGCATAGGACAGGGATTTTACGATACGCAGTATTTT	CASSIGQGFYDTQYF